The 2 T cell receptor beta chains listed next were all sequenced from one sample in a study of blood T cells in healthy people across ages. Next came a second PCR, run for about 6 to 12 cycles, which used a sample-barcoded 5' primer along with a J-beta primer mix. TCRdb reanalysed the 5' RACE reads using MiXCR and keeps one entry per CDR3 protein. The profile covers about 1.8 million distinct CDR3 sequences, with around 48% appearing a single time and 2.1% taken by the ten largest. The sequencing sample was made of blood. The receptors derive from a woman aged 40 to 50 in good health.

V usage is TRBV4-2 and J usage is TRBJ2-3; D is ambiguous. The length of the CDR3 is 13 residues. Germline values: CDR1 LGHNA, CDR2 YNFKEQ. V was shortened by 0 bases and J by 6 bases, with 7 bases between the two germline ends. This chain's CDR3 is CASSQDRDDTQYF. For the CDR3, the DNA is TGTGCCAGCAGCCAAGATAGGGATGATACGCAGTATTTT.

V gene TRBV20-1 combines with J gene TRBJ2-5; 10 bases are shared with TRBD1. The CDR3 contains 16 residues. CDR1 and CDR2 from the germline V gene are DFQATT and SNEGSKA (reference sequence). This CDR3 is CIAPTHSGTGARTQYF. The CDR3, as DNA: TGCATTGCCCCGACCCACTCCGGGACAGGGGCTAGGACCCAGTACTTC.